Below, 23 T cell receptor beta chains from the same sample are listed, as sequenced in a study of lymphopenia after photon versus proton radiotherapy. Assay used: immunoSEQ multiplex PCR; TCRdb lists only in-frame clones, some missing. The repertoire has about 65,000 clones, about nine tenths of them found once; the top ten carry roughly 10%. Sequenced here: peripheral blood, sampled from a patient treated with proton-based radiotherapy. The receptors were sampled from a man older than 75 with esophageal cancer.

In DNA, the CDR3 is TGTGCCAGCAGTTGGGATCAGGGGAATGGCCTAAATTCACCCCTCCACTTT. This codes for CASSWDQGNGLNSPLHF. The chain links TRBV28 to TRBJ1-6; D possibly corresponds to TRBD1 (6 bases). The CDR3 is 17 residues long. The V end lost 4 bases, the J end lost 7 bases, and 20 bases lay between the germline ends. Germline CDR1 MDHEN, CDR2 SYDVKM. Filled out from reference TRBV28 and TRBJ1-6, the complete variable domain reads DVKVTQSSRYLVKRTGEKVFLECVQDMDHENMFWYRQDPGLGLRLIYFSYDVKMKEKGDIPEGYSVSREKKERFSLILESASTNQTSMYLCASSWDQGNGLNSPLHFGNGTRLTVT.

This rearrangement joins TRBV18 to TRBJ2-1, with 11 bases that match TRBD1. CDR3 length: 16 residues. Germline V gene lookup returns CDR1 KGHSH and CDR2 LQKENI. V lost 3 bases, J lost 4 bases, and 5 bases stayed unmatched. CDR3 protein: CASSPIGTGGYNEQFF. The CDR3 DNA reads TGTGCCAGCTCACCTATTGGGACAGGGGGATACAATGAGCAGTTCTTC.

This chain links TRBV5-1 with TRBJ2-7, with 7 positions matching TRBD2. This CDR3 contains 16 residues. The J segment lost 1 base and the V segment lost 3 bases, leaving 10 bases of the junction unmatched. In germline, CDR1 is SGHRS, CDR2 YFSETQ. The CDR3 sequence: CASSWLGTGGSYEQYF. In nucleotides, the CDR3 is TGCGCCAGCAGCTGGCTAGGGACGGGAGGATCCTACGAGCAGTACTTC.

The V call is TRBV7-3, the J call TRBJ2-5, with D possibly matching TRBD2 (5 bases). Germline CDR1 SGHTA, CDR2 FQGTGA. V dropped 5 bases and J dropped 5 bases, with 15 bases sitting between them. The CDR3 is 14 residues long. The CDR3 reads CASSHRPGIETQYF. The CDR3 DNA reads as TGTGCCAGCAGCCACCGACCGGGGATCGAGACCCAGTACTTC.

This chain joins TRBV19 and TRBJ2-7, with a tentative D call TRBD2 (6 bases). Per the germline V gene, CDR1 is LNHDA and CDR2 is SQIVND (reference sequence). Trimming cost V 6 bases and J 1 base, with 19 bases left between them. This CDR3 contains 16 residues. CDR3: CASRNQGAGPSYEQYF. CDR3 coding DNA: TGTGCCAGTAGGAATCAAGGTGCGGGGCCTTCCTACGAGCAGTACTTC.

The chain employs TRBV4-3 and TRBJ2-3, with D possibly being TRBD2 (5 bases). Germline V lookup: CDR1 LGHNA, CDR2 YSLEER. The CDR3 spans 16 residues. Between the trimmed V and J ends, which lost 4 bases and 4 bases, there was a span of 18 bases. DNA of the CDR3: TGCGCCAGCAGCCGGGAGCCCCGAAGGCACCCAGATACGCAGTATTTT. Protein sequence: CASSREPRRHPDTQYF.

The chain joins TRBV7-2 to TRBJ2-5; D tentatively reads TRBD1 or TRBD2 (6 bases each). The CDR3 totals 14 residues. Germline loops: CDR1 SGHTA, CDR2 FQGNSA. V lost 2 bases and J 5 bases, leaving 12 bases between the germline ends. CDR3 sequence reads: CASSLLGGRETQYF. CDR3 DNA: TGTGCCAGCAGCTTACTCGGGGGCCGGGAGACCCAGTACTTC. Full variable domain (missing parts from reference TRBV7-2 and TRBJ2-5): GAGVSQSPSNKVTEKGKDVELRCDPISGHTALYWYRQSLGQGLEFLIYFQGNSAPDKSGLPSDRFSAERTGGSVSTLTIQRTQQEDSAVYLCASSLLGGRETQYFGPGTRLLVL.

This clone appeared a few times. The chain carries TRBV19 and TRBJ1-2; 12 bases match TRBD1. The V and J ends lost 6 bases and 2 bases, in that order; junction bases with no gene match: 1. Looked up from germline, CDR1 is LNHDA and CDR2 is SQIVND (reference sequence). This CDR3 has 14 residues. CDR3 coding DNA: TGTGCCAGTAGAGGGACAGGGGGCAACTATGGCTACACCTTC. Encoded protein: CASRGTGGNYGYTF.

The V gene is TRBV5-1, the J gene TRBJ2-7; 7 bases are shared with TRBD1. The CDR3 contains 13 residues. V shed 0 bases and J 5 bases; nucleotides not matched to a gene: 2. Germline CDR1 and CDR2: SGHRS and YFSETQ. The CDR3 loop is CASSLEGAHEQYF. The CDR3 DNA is TGCGCCAGCAGCTTGGAGGGGGCCCACGAGCAGTACTTC.

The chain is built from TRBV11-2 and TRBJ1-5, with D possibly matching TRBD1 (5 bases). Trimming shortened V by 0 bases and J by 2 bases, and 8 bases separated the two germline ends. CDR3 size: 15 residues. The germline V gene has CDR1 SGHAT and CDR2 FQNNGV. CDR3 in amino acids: CASSLDLGGNQPQHF. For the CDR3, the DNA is TGTGCCAGCAGCTTAGATTTGGGGGGCAATCAGCCCCAGCATTTT. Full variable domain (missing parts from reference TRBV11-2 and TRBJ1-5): EAGVAQSPRYKIIEKRQSVAFWCNPISGHATLYWYQQILGQGPKLLIQFQNNGVVDDSQLPKDRFSAERLKGVDSTLKIQPAKLEDSAVYLCASSLDLGGNQPQHFGDGTRLSIL.

As DNA, the CDR3 is TGTGCCAGTAGTCATCAGGACAGGGTGGTCTTCTATGAGCAGTTCTTC. This codes for CASSHQDRVVFYEQFF. This rearrangement joins TRBV19 to TRBJ2-1; 8 bases are a match to TRBD1. Losses at the gene ends were 5 bases for V and 8 bases for J; bases not matched to a gene: 14. The CDR3 runs 16 residues. Germline CDR1 LNHDA, CDR2 SQIVND (reference sequence).

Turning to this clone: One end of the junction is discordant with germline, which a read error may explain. The CDR3 here is CASSTTGTVRF. The CDR3 nucleotides read TGTGCCAGCAGTACCACCGGGACAGTCAGGTTC. The chain joins TRBV6-1 to TRBJ1-2; TRBD1 agrees at 7 bases. The CDR3 contains 11 residues. The germline V gene encodes CDR1 MNHNS and CDR2 SASEGT.

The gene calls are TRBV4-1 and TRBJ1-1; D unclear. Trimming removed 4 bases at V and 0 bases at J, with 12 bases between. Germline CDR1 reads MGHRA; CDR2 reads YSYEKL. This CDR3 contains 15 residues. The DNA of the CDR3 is TGCGCCAGCAGCCGCCCGGGTACTATGAACACTGAAGCTTTCTTT. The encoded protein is CASSRPGTMNTEAFF.

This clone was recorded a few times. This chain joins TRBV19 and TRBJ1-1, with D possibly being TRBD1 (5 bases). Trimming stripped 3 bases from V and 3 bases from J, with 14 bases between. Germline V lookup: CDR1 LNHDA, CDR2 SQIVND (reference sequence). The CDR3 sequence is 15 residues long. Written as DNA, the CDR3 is TGTGCCAGTAGTATGGGAAGGGACGGCCACACTGAAGCTTTCTTT. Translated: CASSMGRDGHTEAFF. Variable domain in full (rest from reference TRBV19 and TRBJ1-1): DGGITQSPKYLFRKEGQNVTLSCEQNLNHDAMYWYRQDPGQGLRLIYYSQIVNDFQKGDIAEGYSVSREKKESFPLTVTSAQKNPTAFYLCASSMGRDGHTEAFFGQGTRLTVV.

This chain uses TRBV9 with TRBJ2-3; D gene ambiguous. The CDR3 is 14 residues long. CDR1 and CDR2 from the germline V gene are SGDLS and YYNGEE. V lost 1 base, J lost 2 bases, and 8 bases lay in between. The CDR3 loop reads CASSVILNTDTQYF. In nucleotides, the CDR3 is TGTGCCAGCAGCGTAATACTAAACACAGATACGCAGTATTTT.

CDR3 bases: TGTGCCAGCGGTGACAGGGCGGACACTGAAGCTTTCTTT. Amino acid sequence: CASGDRADTEAFF. The chain carries TRBV11-2 and TRBJ1-1; TRBD1 agrees at 7 bases. Germline V gene lookup returns CDR1 SGHAT and CDR2 FQNNGV. The junction had 6 bases not matched to a gene; V was cut back by 8 bases and J by 3 bases. The CDR3 has 13 amino acids.

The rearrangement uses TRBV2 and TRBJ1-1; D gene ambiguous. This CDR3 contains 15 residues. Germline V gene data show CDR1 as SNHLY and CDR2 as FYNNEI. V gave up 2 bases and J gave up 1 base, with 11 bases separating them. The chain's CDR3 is CASSEQPAGNTEAFF. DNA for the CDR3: TGTGCCAGCAGTGAACAGCCGGCAGGGAACACTGAAGCTTTCTTT.

CDR3 DNA: TGTGCCAGCAGCTTAGGGGTAACAGGGGGCGTTGGTAACACTGAAGCTTTCTTT. Its translation: CASSLGVTGGVGNTEAFF. The chain combines TRBV7-2 with TRBJ1-1; 9 positions match TRBD1. V trimming: 1 base; J trimming: 2 bases; junction bases outside the gene matches: 11. Germline CDR1 and CDR2: SGHTA and FQGNSA. This CDR3 region has 18 residues.

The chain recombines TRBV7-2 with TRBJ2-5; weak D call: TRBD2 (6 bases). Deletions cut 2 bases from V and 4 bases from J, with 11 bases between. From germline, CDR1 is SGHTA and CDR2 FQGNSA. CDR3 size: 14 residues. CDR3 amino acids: CASSLNPGRETQYF. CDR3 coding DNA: TGTGCCAGCAGCTTAAACCCCGGGAGAGAGACCCAGTACTTC.

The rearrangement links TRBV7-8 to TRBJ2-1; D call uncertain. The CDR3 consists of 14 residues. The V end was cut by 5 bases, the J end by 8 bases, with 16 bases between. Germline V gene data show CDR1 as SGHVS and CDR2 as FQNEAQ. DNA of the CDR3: TGTGCCAGCAGCCGATCACCTCTAGGAGATGAGCAGTTCTTC. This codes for CASSRSPLGDEQFF.

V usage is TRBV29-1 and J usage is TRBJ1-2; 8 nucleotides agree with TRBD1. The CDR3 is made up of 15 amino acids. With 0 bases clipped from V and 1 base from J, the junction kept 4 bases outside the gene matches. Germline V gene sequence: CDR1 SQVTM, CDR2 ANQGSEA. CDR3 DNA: TGCAGCGTTGAAGATGACAGGGGAAGTAACTATGGCTACACCTTC. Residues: CSVEDDRGSNYGYTF. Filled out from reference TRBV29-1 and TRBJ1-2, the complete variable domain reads SAVISQKPSRDICQRGTSLTIQCQVDSQVTMMFWYRQQPGQSLTLIATANQGSEATYESGFVIDKFPISRPNLTFSTLTVSNMSPEDSSIYLCSVEDDRGSNYGYTFGSGTRLTVV.

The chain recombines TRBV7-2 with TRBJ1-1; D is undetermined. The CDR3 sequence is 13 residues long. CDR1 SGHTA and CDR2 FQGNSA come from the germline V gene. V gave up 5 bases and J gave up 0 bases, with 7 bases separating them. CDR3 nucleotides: TGTGCCAGCAGCCCTCGAATGAACACTGAAGCTTTCTTT. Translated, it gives CASSPRMNTEAFF.

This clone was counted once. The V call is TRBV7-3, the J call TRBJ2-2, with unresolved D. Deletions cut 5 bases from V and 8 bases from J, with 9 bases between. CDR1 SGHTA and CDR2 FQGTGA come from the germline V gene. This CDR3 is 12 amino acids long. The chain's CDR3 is CASSINGGELFF. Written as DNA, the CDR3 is TGTGCCAGCAGCATAAATGGGGGGGAGCTGTTTTTT.